The 3 T cell receptor beta chains given below trace back to one sample, sequenced in a study of blood T cell repertoires in COVID-19 (dated by TCRdb to about 2020). Library preparation employed the immunoSEQ multiplex PCR assay. Entries here come from immuneACCESS through TCRdb and include only in-frame sequences with V and J called. Some clones fail to appear in such tables; in the studies checked, an unresolved V gene covers under half of the shortfall, and the cause of the remainder is unknown. Recorded for this sample are about 95,000 clones; 90% to 95% of them occurred a single time. Of the sample, 3% to 4.5% is held by the ten largest clones. Sequences were obtained from peripheral blood. These receptors originate from a woman in her forties or fifties in a cohort sampled during active COVID-19.

The chain links TRBV7-2 to TRBJ2-3, with D possibly being TRBD2 (6 bases). Deletions cut 1 base from V and 3 bases from J, with 11 bases between. The CDR3 runs 15 residues. From germline, CDR1 is SGHTA and CDR2 FQGNSA. CDR3 amino acids: CASSLVSGGTDTQYF. In nucleotides, the CDR3 is TGTGCCAGCAGCTTAGTTAGCGGAGGAACAGATACGCAGTATTTT. The whole variable domain, filled in from reference TRBV7-2 and TRBJ2-3, reads GAGVSQSPSNKVTEKGKDVELRCDPISGHTALYWYRQSLGQGLEFLIYFQGNSAPDKSGLPSDRFSAERTGGSVSTLTIQRTQQEDSAVYLCASSLVSGGTDTQYFGPGTRLTVL.

The genes are TRBV9 and TRBJ2-3; TRBD1 aligns across 7 bases. The trim removed 0 bases at V and 5 bases at J, leaving 6 bases unmatched. The V gene's germline CDR1 is SGDLS and CDR2 YYNGEE. The length of the CDR3 is 15 residues. CDR3 residues: CASSVDRGGGDTQYF. The CDR3 bases are TGTGCCAGCAGCGTAGACAGGGGTGGGGGAGATACGCAGTATTTT.

For the CDR3, the DNA is TGTGCCAGCAGTCCCATGGGGCGCAGGGGGGATCAGCCCCAGCATTTT. Translation gives CASSPMGRRGDQPQHF. This chain links TRBV7-2 with TRBJ1-5, with TRBD1 identical over 7 bases. The CDR3 consists of 16 residues. Germline lookup yields CDR1 SGHTA and CDR2 FQGNSA. Trimming removed 6 bases from V and 5 bases from J; junction bases left unmatched: 13. Variable domain in full (rest from reference TRBV7-2 and TRBJ1-5): GAGVSQSPSNKVTEKGKDVELRCDPISGHTALYWYRQSLGQGLEFLIYFQGNSAPDKSGLPSDRFSAERTGGSVSTLTIQRTQQEDSAVYLCASSPMGRRGDQPQHFGDGTRLSIL.